The T cell receptor beta chain under discussion was sequenced for a study of CD8 T cells in ankylosing spondylitis. Findings of the study overall: Disease-linked clones bore a CD8+ phenotype, appearing relatively rarely in peripheral blood. Reportedly, disease-linked clones are significantly enriched in ankylosing spondylitis patients' matched synovial fluid. A subset of motif variants has previously been described in the synovial fluid and blood of reactive arthritis. Typical of ankylosing spondylitis blood, it appeared, was a TCR beta motif of roughly eight highly homologous variants.

Quantitative molecular-barcoded 5'-RACE generated the TCR beta libraries. TCRdb itself ran the 5' RACE reads through MiXCR, one entry per CDR3 protein. This sample carries 750,000 to 850,000 distinct CDR3 sequences, over 9.5% of them seen once, and the ten largest clones take less than 0.65%. Looked up from germline, CDR1 is DFQATT and CDR2 is SNEGSKA (reference sequence). The V gene end was trimmed by 3 bases and the J gene end by 9 bases; junction bases not matched to a gene: 11. The CDR3 has 15 amino acids. This clonotype was seen ten or more times. The antigen is not known. The chain uses TRBV20-1 and TRBJ2-1; 10 positions match TRBD1. The sequence was obtained from a male donor with ankylosing spondylitis. The specimen was blood, either unsorted or a sorted T cell fraction (not recorded which). The CDR3 sequence is CSASRGTGVRGEQFF. CDR3 DNA: TGCAGTGCTAGTAGGGGGACAGGGGTCAGGGGTGAGCAGTTCTTC.